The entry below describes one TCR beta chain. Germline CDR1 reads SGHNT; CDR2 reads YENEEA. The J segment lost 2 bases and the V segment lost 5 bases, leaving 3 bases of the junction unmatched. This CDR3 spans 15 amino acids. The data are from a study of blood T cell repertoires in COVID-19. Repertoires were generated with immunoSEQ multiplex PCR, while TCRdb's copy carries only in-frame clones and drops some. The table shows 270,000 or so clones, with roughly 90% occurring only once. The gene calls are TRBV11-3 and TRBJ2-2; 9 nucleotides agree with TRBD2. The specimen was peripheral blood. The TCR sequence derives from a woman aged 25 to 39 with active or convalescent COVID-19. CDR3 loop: CASSHSGGNTGELFF. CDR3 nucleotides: TGTGCCAGCAGCCATAGCGGGGGCAACACCGGGGAGCTGTTTTTT. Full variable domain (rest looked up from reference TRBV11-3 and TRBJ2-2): EAGVVQSPRYKIIEKKQPVAFWCNPISGHNTLYWYLQNLGQGPELLIRYENEEAVDDSQLPKDRFSAERLKGVDSTLKIQPAELGDSAVYLCASSHSGGNTGELFFGEGSRLTVL.